The subject of this entry is one TCR beta chain. Its antigen is not known. This record belongs to a study of shared clonotypes between healthy human individuals. At the level of the study: Per-donor plates numbered three CD4 naive, three CD4 memory, two CD8 naive and one CD8 memory. Study conclusions and caveats: Larger estimated richness was generally recorded for naive subsets relative to memory subsets.

Only in-frame clones appear in the TCRdb table, and some are missing; sequencing was by immunoSEQ multiplex PCR. This table has millions of clones, roughly 91% appearing once. The V end lost 5 bases, the J end lost 4 bases, and 8 bases lay between the germline ends. The CDR3 is 13 amino acids. Germline CDR1 and CDR2: SGHAT and FQNNGV. Terminally differentiated effector memory CD45RA+ cells were left out of the naive CD8 fraction, which was CD45RO-negative and positively selected for CCR7. Donors included only healthy HIV-negative adults lacking recent acute infections or vaccinations. The V gene is TRBV11-2, the J gene TRBJ2-2, with no clear D. The receptor comes from a man younger than 35 in good health. Some clones in this sample may be carry-over from other donors' samples. Sequences were obtained from naive CD8+ T cells from PBMCs. The CDR3 reads CASSPDLTGELFF. The CDR3 bases are TGTGCCAGCAGCCCGGACCTCACCGGGGAGCTGTTTTTT.